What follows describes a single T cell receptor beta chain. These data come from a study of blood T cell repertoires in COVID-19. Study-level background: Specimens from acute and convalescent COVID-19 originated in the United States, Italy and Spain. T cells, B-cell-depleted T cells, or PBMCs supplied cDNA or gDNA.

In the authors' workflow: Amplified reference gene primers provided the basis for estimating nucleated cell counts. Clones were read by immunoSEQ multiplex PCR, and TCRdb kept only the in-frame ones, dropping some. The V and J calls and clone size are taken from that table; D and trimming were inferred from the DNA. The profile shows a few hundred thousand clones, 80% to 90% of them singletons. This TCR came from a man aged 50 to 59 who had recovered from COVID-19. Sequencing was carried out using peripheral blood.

DNA for the CDR3: TGTGCCAGCAGCCCTCGGGAGGGAACAACTGAAGCTTTCTTT. Amino acid sequence: CASSPREGTTEAFF. The chain recombines TRBV7-8 with TRBJ1-1; D is ambiguous. CDR1 is SGHVS and CDR2 is FQNEAQ in the germline V gene. Trimming removed 5 bases from V and 5 bases from J, with 15 bases in between. This CDR3 comprises 14 residues.